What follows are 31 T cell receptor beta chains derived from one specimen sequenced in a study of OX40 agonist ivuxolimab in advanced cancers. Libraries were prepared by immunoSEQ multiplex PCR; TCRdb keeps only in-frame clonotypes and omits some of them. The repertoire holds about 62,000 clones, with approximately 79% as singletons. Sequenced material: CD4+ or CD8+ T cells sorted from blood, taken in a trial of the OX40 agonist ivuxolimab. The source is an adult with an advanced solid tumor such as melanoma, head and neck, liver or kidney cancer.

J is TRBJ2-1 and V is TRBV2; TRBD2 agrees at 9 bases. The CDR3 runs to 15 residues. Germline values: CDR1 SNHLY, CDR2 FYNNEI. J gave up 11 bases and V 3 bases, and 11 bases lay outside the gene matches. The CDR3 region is CASSDLAGELRKQFF. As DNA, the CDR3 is TGTGCCAGCAGTGACTTAGCGGGAGAATTACGGAAGCAGTTCTTC.

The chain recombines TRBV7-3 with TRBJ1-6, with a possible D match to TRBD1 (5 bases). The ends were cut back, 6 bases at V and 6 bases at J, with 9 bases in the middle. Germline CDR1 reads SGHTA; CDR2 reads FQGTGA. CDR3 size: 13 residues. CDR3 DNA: TGTGCCAGCAGTTCGGGGGTTAATTCACCCCTCCACTTT. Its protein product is CASSSGVNSPLHF.

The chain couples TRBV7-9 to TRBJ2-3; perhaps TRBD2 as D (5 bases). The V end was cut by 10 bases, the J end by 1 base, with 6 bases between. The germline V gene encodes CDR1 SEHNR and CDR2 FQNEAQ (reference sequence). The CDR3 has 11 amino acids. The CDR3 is CATGGTDTQYF. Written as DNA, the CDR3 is TGTGCCACCGGGGGCACAGATACGCAGTATTTT.

The CDR3 here is CASRGRGTSFSYEQYF. In DNA form, the CDR3 reads TGTGCCAGCAGGGGCCGGGGGACAAGTTTCTCCTACGAGCAGTACTTC. This chain uses TRBV27 with TRBJ2-7; D possibly uses TRBD1 or TRBD2 (6 bases each). V lost 6 bases and J lost 0, with 18 bases in between. The CDR3 contains 16 residues. In germline, CDR1 is MNHEY, CDR2 SMNVEV (reference sequence).

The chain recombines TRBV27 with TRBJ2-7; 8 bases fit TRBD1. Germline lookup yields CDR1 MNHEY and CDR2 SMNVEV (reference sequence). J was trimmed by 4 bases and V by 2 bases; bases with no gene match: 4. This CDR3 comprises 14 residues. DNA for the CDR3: TGTGCCAGCAGTTTAGAAACAGGGGGTTACGAGCAGTACTTC. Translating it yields CASSLETGGYEQYF.

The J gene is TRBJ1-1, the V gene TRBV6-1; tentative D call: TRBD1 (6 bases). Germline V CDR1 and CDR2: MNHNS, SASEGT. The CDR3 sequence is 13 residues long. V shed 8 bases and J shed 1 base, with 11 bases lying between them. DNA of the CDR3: TGTGCCAGCCTCCTAGGGGGGAACACTGAAGCTTTCTTT. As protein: CASLLGGNTEAFF.

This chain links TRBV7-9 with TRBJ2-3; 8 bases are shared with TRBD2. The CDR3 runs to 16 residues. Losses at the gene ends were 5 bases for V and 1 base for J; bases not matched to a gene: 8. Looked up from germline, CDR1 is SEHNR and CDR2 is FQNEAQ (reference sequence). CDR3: CASSPYYSGGTDTQYF. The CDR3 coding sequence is TGTGCCAGCAGCCCCTACTATAGCGGGGGCACAGATACGCAGTATTTT.

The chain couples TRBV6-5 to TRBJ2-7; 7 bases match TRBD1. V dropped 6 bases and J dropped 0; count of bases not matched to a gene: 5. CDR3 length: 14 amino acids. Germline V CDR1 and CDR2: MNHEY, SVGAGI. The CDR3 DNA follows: TGTGCCAGCAGGGGACAGTTAAGCTCCTACGAGCAGTACTTC. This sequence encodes CASRGQLSSYEQYF.

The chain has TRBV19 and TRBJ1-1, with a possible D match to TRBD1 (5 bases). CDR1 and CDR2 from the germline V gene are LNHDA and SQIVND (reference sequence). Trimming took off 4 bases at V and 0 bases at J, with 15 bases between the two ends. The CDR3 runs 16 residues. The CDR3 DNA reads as TGTGCCAGTAGTAAAGACAGAGACTACATGAACACTGAAGCTTTCTTT. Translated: CASSKDRDYMNTEAFF.

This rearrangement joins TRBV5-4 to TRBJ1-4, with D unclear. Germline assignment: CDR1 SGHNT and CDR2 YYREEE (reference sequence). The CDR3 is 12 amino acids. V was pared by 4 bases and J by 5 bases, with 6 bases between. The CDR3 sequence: CASSTENEKLFF. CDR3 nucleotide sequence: TGTGCCAGCAGCACAGAGAATGAAAAACTGTTTTTT.

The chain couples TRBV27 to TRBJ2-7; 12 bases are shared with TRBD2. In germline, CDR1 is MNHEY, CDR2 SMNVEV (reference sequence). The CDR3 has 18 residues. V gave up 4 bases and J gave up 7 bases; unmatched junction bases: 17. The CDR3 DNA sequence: TGTGCCAGCAGTTCACCCGGACTAGCGGGGTCCACAAAAAAAGAGCAGTACTTC. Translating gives CASSSPGLAGSTKKEQYF.

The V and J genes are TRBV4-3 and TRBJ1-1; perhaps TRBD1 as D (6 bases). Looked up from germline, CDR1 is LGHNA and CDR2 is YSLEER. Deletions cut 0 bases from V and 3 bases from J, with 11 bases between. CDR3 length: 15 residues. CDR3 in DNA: TGCGCCAGCAGCCAAGATCAACAGGGTTACACTGAAGCTTTCTTT. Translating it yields CASSQDQQGYTEAFF.

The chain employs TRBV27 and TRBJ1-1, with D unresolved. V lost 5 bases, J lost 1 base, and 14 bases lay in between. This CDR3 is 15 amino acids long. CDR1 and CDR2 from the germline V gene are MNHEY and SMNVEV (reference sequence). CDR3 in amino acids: CASSPAGVTNTEAFF. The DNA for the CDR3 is TGTGCCAGCAGTCCCGCAGGAGTTACGAACACTGAAGCTTTCTTT.

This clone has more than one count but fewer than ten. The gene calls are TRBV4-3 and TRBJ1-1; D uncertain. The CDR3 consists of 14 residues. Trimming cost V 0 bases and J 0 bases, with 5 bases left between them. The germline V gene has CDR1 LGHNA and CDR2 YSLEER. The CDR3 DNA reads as TGCGCCAGCAGCCAAGATCGAATGAACACTGAAGCTTTCTTT. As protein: CASSQDRMNTEAFF.

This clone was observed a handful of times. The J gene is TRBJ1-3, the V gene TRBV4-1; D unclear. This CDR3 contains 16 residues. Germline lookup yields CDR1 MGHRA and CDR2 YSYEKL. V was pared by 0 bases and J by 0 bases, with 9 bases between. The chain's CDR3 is CASSQEKPRSGNTIYF. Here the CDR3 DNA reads TGCGCCAGCAGCCAAGAAAAGCCGCGCTCTGGAAACACCATATATTTT.

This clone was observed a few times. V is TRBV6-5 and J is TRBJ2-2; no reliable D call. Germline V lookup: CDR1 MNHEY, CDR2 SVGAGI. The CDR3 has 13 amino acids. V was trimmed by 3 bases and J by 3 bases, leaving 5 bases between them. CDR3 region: CASSYRYTGELFF. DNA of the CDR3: TGTGCCAGCAGTTATCGATACACCGGGGAGCTGTTTTTT.

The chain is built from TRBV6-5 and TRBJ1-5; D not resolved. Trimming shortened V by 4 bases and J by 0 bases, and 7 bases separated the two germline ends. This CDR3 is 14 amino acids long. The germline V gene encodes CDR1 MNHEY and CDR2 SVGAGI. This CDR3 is CASSLSGSNQPQHF. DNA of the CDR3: TGTGCCAGCAGTTTGTCCGGTAGCAATCAGCCCCAGCATTTT.

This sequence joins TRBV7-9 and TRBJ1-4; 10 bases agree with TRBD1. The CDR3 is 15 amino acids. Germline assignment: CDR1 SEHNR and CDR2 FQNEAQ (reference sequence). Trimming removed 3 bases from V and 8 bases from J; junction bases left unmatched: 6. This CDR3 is CASSLAGTGAEKLFF. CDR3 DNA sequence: TGTGCCAGCAGCTTGGCCGGGACAGGGGCCGAAAAACTGTTTTTT.

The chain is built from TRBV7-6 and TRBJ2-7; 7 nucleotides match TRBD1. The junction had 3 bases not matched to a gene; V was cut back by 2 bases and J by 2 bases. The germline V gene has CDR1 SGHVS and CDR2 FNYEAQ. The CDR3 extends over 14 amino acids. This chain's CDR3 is CASSLQGETYEQYF. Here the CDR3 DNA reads TGTGCCAGCAGCTTACAGGGGGAGACCTACGAGCAGTACTTC.

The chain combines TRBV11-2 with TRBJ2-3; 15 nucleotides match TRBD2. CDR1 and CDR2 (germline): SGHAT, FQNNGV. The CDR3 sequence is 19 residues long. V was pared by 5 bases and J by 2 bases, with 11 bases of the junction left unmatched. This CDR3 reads CASSPGPGTSGGNTDTQYF. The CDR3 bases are TGTGCCAGCAGCCCTGGCCCCGGGACTAGCGGGGGGAACACAGATACGCAGTATTTT.

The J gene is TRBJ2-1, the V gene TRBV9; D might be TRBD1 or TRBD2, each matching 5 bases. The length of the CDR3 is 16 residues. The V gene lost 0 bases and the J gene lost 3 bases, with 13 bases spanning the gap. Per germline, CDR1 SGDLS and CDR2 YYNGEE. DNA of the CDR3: TGTGCCAGCAGCGTAGGGGGGAAAGGTCGCTACAATGAGCAGTTCTTC. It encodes CASSVGGKGRYNEQFF.

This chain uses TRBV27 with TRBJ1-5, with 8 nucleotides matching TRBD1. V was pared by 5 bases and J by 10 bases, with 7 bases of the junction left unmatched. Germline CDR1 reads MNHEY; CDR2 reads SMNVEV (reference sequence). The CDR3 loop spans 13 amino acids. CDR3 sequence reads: CASSTGTGGPQHF. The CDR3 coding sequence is TGTGCCAGCAGTACGGGGACAGGAGGCCCCCAGCATTTT.

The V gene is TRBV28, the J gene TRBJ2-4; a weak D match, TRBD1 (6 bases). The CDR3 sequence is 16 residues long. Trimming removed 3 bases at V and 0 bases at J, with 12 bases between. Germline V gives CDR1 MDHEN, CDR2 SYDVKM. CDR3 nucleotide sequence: TGTGCCAGCAGTTTGGGGGACACCGTAGCCAAAAACATTCAGTACTTC. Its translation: CASSLGDTVAKNIQYF.

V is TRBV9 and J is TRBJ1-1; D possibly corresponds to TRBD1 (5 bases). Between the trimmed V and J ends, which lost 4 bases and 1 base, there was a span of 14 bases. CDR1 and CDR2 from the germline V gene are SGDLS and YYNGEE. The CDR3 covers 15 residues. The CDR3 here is CASSSSGLGNTEAFF. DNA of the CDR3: TGTGCCAGCAGCTCCTCGGGACTGGGGAACACTGAAGCTTTCTTT.

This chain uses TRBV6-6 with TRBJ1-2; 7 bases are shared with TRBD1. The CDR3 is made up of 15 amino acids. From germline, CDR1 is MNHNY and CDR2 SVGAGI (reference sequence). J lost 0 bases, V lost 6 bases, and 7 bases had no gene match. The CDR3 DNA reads TGTGCCAGCAGCCGGGACAGCAGGTCTAACTATGGCTACACCTTC. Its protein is CASSRDSRSNYGYTF.

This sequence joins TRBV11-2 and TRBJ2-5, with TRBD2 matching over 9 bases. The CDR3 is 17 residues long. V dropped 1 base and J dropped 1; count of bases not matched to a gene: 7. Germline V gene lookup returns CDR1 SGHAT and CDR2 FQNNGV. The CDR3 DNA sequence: TGTGCCAGCAGCTTAGTAGGTGGTAGCGGGGGCCAAGAGACCCAGTACTTC. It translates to CASSLVGGSGGQETQYF.

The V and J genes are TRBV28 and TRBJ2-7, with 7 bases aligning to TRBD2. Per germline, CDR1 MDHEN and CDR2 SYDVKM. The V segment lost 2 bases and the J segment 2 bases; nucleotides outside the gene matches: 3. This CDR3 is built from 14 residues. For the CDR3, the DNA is TGTGCCAGCAGTTTAGAGCTAGCGGCCTACGAGCAGTACTTC. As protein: CASSLELAAYEQYF. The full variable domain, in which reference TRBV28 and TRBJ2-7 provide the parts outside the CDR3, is DVKVTQSSRYLVKRTGEKVFLECVQDMDHENMFWYRQDPGLGLRLIYFSYDVKMKEKGDIPEGYSVSREKKERFSLILESASTNQTSMYLCASSLELAAYEQYFGPGTRLTVT.

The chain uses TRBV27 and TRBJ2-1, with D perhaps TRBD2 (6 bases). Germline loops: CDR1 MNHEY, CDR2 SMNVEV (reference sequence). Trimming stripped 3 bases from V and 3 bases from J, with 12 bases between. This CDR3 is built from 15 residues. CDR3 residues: CASSFSGDLYNEQFF. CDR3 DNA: TGTGCCAGCAGTTTCTCGGGGGACCTCTACAATGAGCAGTTCTTC.

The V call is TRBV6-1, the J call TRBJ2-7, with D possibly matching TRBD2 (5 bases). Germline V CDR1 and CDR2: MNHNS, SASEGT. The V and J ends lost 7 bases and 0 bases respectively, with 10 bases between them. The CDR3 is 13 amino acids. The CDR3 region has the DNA TGTGCCAGCACGGGAATATCCTCCTACGAGCAGTACTTC. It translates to CASTGISSYEQYF.

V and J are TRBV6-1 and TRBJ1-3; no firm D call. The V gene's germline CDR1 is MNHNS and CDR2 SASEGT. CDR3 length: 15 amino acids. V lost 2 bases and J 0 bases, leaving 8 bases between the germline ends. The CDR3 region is CASSELGSSGNTIYF. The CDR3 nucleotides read TGTGCCAGCAGTGAATTGGGGAGCTCTGGAAACACCATATATTTT.

The CDR3 is CASRWGDQALGQPQHF. The CDR3, as DNA: TGTGCCAGCAGGTGGGGAGACCAGGCCCTGGGGCAGCCCCAGCATTTT. The chain has TRBV28 and TRBJ1-5; D is ambiguous. Germline CDR1 MDHEN, CDR2 SYDVKM. The CDR3 runs 16 residues. V was trimmed by 6 bases and J by 7 bases, leaving 22 bases between them.